The T cell receptor (beta chain) described here comes from a study of identifying expanded T cells in peripheral blood. Study results and limitations: Roughly two-week clone count variance significantly increased as total template count grew.

With respect to this clone: Its antigen is as yet unknown.

No infections or other immune events were documented during collection. The CDR3 has 13 residues. CDR1 and CDR2 from the germline V gene are MNHEY and SVGAGI. Trimming removed 7 bases at V and 2 bases at J, with 11 bases between. The protocol was immunoSEQ multiplex PCR, while the TCRdb copy is restricted to in-frame clones and leaves out a portion. Of 100,000 to 150,000 clones listed, around nine tenths are singletons. The chain carries TRBV6-5 and TRBJ1-2; a possible D gene is TRBD1 (6 bases). The origin of this receptor is a person aged 18 to 75 in good health. The material sequenced was blood. The CDR3 region is CASMRGLNYGYTF. DNA for the CDR3: TGTGCCAGCATGAGGGGGTTGAACTATGGCTACACCTTC.